The 2 T cell receptor beta chains given below trace back to one sample, sequenced in a study of T cell responses to AZD1222 COVID-19 vaccine. Assay used: immunoSEQ multiplex PCR; TCRdb lists only in-frame clones, some missing. The repertoire holds 200,000 or so clones, with 85% to 95% as singletons. The sample was peripheral blood, taken on day 0 of AZD1222 vaccination. The receptors were gathered from an adult in good health.

The genes are TRBV27 and TRBJ2-3; D remains ambiguous. V shed 8 bases and J shed 2 bases, with 17 bases lying between them. The CDR3 runs to 15 residues. Germline CDR1 and CDR2: MNHEY and SMNVEV (reference sequence). CDR3 nucleotides: TGTGCCAGCCGTGCGAGACCGTCGTCCACAGATACGCAGTATTTT. Protein sequence: CASRARPSSTDTQYF.

This rearrangement joins TRBV28 to TRBJ1-1; no reliable D call. The CDR3 is made up of 12 amino acids. Between the trimmed V and J ends, which lost 10 bases and 5 bases, there was a span of 14 bases. Per germline, CDR1 MDHEN and CDR2 SYDVKM. DNA of the CDR3: TGTGCCACCCTAAGCGCGCGGACTGAAGCTTTCTTT. This translates into CATLSARTEAFF.